Shown below are 10 T cell receptor beta chains from a single sample sequenced in a study of shared clonotypes between healthy human individuals. Sequencing was performed with immunoSEQ multiplex PCR; in TCRdb, only in-frame clones are kept and a portion is missing. The table has about 960,000 clones, around 80% seen once. The sequenced sample consisted of memory CD4+ T cells sorted from blood. The subset: CD45RA-negative fraction. These receptors were obtained from a young man in good health.

V usage is TRBV7-2 and J usage is TRBJ1-6; the D gene is possibly TRBD1 (5 bases). Germline CDR1 and CDR2: SGHTA and FQGNSA. The CDR3 is made up of 13 amino acids. Trimming stripped 2 bases from V and 8 bases from J, with 7 bases between. CDR3: CASSLQGYSPLHF. CDR3 coding DNA: TGTGCCAGCAGCTTACAGGGTTATTCACCCCTCCACTTT.

The chain uses TRBV7-9 and TRBJ2-1; D not certain. The CDR3 has 11 amino acids. V was clipped by 6 bases and J by 7 bases, with 7 bases between them. From germline, CDR1 is SEHNR and CDR2 FQNEAQ (reference sequence). The DNA for the CDR3 is TGTGCCAGCAGTTGGGCTAATGAGCAGTTCTTC. Translated, it gives CASSWANEQFF.

The rearrangement joins TRBV7-2 to TRBJ1-6; tentatively, D is TRBD1 (5 bases). Trimming removed 3 bases from V and 6 bases from J, with 15 bases in between. This CDR3 region has 16 residues. Germline-derived CDR1 and CDR2 are SGHTA and FQGNSA. The CDR3 region is CASSFWGRGGNSPLHF. As DNA, the CDR3 is TGTGCCAGCAGCTTTTGGGGAAGGGGTGGTAATTCACCCCTCCACTTT.

The chain employs TRBV23-1 and TRBJ2-5, with 7 bases fitting TRBD1. TRBV23-1 is an ORF for which the function is uncertain. The CDR3 runs to 14 residues. J gave up 2 bases and V 4 bases, and 4 bases lay outside the gene matches. CDR3 in DNA: TGCGCCAGCAGTCGAGGGACAGATCAAGAGACCCAGTACTTC. It codes for CASSRGTDQETQYF.

The chain has TRBV7-8 and TRBJ2-3, with 9 bases lining up with TRBD2. Germline CDR1 SGHVS, CDR2 FQNEAQ. Losses at the gene ends were 5 bases for V and 14 bases for J; bases not matched to a gene: 20. This CDR3 contains 16 residues. The CDR3 here is CASSPLVGGQREERYF. CDR3 DNA sequence: TGTGCCAGCAGCCCCCTGGTCGGAGGGCAGCGGGAGGAACGGTATTTT.

The chain couples TRBV19 to TRBJ2-5, with 7 bases fitting TRBD2. Germline CDR1 and CDR2: LNHDA and SQIVND (reference sequence). This CDR3 is built from 16 residues. V was clipped by 5 bases and J by 5 bases; unmatched bases: 14. CDR3 DNA: TGTGCCAGTAGTGTTTCCGGGACTAAGCGTGGGGAGACCCAGTACTTC. Protein sequence: CASSVSGTKRGETQYF.

Comments on this clone: Only one base separates this from a far larger clonotype, so it likely reflects a read error. V usage is TRBV28 and J usage is TRBJ1-6; tentative D call: TRBD1 (5 bases). This CDR3 contains 13 residues. With 2 bases removed from V and 7 bases from J, the gap between germline ends came to 6 bases. Germline V CDR1 and CDR2: MDHEN, SYDVKM. CDR3 in DNA: TGTGCCAGCAGTTTACGGGACAATTCACCCCTCCACTTT. Translation gives CASSLRDNSPLHF.

J is TRBJ1-4 and V is TRBV9; D perhaps matches TRBD1 (6 bases). V shed 5 bases and J shed 5 bases, with 13 bases lying between them. Germline V CDR1 and CDR2: SGDLS, YYNGEE. The CDR3 length is 14 residues. DNA for the CDR3: TGTGCCAGCAGTCGAGGGGGAGGAAATGAAAAACTGTTTTTT. Its protein is CASSRGGGNEKLFF.

The chain combines TRBV7-6 with TRBJ2-5; 8 positions match TRBD2. Germline V gene data show CDR1 as SGHVS and CDR2 as FNYEAQ. V lost 4 bases, J lost 4 bases, and 8 bases stayed unmatched. CDR3 size: 15 residues. The CDR3 region has the DNA TGTGCCAGCAGCTCCCGGACTAGCCCAACAGAGACCCAGTACTTC. Residues: CASSSRTSPTETQYF.

Concerning this clone itself: The sample carries other DNA sequences with the same CDR3. The chain uses TRBV7-9 and TRBJ2-1; 7 nucleotides agree with TRBD2. The germline V gene encodes CDR1 SEHNR and CDR2 FQNEAQ (reference sequence). The CDR3 runs to 15 residues. V gave up 1 base and J gave up 0 bases; unmatched junction bases: 0. As DNA, the CDR3 is TGTGCCAGCAGCTTAGAGCGGGGCTCCTACAATGAGCAGTTCTTC. It translates to CASSLERGSYNEQFF.